These T cell receptor beta chains were read from a single sample in a study of cytomegalovirus exposure and HLA in healthy donors. Only in-frame clones appear in the TCRdb table, and some are missing; sequencing was by immunoSEQ multiplex PCR. The profile shows about 130,000 clones, 70% to 85% of them singletons. The sample was PBMCs. The receptors here all came from a woman younger than 30 in good health and CMV-seropositive. CDR3s leave out the opening cysteine and the closing phenylalanine or tryptophan. Fields, in order: CDR3 protein, V gene, J gene.

ASSEVLQF	TRBV6-1	TRBJ2-1
ASSLGGGPSSGANVLT	TRBV5-5	TRBJ2-6
ASSDGGGADTQY	TRBV10-1	TRBJ2-3
ASSFHPREGTYEQY	TRBV7-9	TRBJ2-7
ASSTDIGYEQY	TRBV19	TRBJ2-7
ASSLSRRGGALETQY	TRBV7-3	TRBJ2-5
ASSFTGYTKETQY	TRBV7-9	TRBJ2-5
ASSPINRQETQY	TRBV7-9	TRBJ2-5
ASGLPPPAEAF	TRBV12-5	TRBJ1-1
ASSPPGAYEQY	TRBV28	TRBJ2-7
ASSQGRGSYNEQF	TRBV4-1	TRBJ2-1
ASSWGPSNQPQH	TRBV28	TRBJ1-5
ASSLGSSYNSPLH	TRBV5-1	TRBJ1-6
ASSESGGEVEGEY	TRBV25-1	TRBJ2-3
ASSPWGRGEETQY	TRBV7-9	TRBJ2-5
ASRPGTSHGDTQY	TRBV6-1	TRBJ2-3
ASSPFADTQY	TRBV6-1	TRBJ2-3
ASSYRDSGNTIY	TRBV6-6	TRBJ1-3
ASSGLAGGADEQY	TRBV6-1	TRBJ2-7
ASSLQGRDTEAF	TRBV7-9	TRBJ1-1
ATNRDKGQISYNSPLH	TRBV15	TRBJ1-6
ASSVRQGGTMDNSPLH	TRBV5-1	TRBJ1-6
ASSFDRAVDTQY	TRBV5-1	TRBJ2-3
ASSENPGRTDTQY	TRBV25-1	TRBJ2-3
ASSPLERGIHTQY	TRBV11-2	TRBJ2-3
ASSSILTNLYT	TRBV11-2	TRBJ1-2
ASSADGTGHEQY	TRBV2	TRBJ2-7